This T cell receptor beta chain was observed in a study of T cells after yellow fever vaccination. The study's findings and limits: Detected again after the booster were most primary-vaccination clones, at 95% to 98% CD4 and 88% CD8. Weaker overall, the secondary response nonetheless peaked faster (day 5 versus 15).

Trimming took 0 bases from V and 1 from J, leaving 9 bases between them. CDR1 is LGHNA, CDR2 YSLEER, per germline. The CDR3 loop spans 15 amino acids. There are a few counts of this clonotype. The antigen is unknown. Researchers made TCR cDNA using 5'RACE template switching, and this step added a universal primer site and UMIs. TCRdb independently ran MiXCR on the 5' RACE reads; one entry per CDR3 protein. Of 340,000 or so distinct CDR3 sequences in the sample, roughly an eighth are singletons; the top ten hold 3.2%. This clonotype was sampled from a man aged 18 to 30 who received the YFV17D yellow fever vaccine. The rearrangement links TRBV4-3 to TRBJ2-5; D ambiguous. The specimen comprised CD4+ T cells sorted from PBMCs, sampled 15 days after the yellow fever booster vaccination. This CDR3 is CASSQDRAAQETQYF. The CDR3 DNA is TGCGCCAGCAGCCAAGATCGGGCAGCCCAAGAGACCCAGTACTTC.